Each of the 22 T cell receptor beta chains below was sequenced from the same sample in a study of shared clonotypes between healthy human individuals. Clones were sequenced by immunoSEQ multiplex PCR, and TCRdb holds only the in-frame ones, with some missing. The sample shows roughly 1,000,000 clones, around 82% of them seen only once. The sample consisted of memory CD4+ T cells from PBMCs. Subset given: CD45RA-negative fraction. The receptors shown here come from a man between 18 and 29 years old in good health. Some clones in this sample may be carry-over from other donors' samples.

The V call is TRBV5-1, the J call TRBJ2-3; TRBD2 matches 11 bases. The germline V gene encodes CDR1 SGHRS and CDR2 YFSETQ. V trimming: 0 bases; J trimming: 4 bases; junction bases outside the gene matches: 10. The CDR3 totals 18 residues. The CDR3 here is CASSLGGTSGSSADTQYF. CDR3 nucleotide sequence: TGCGCCAGCAGCTTGGGCGGTACTAGCGGGAGTTCCGCAGATACGCAGTATTTT.

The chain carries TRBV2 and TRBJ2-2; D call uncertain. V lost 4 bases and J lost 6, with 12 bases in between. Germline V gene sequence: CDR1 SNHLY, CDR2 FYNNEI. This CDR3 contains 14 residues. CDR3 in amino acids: CASSGLKGPGELFF. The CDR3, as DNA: TGTGCCAGCAGTGGCCTGAAGGGCCCCGGGGAGCTGTTTTTT. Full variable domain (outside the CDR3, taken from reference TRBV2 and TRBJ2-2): EPEVTQTPSHQVTQMGQEVILRCVPISNHLYFYWYRQILGQKVEFLVSFYNNEISEKSEIFDDQFSVERPDGSNFTLKIRSTKLEDSAMYFCASSGLKGPGELFFGEGSRLTVL.

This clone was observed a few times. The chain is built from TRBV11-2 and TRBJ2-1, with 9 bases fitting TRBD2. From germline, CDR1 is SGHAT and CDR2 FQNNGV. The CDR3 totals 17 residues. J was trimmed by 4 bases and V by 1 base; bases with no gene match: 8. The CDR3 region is CASSLVSLAGAYNEQFF. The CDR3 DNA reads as TGTGCCAGCAGCTTAGTTTCGTTAGCGGGAGCTTACAATGAGCAGTTCTTC.

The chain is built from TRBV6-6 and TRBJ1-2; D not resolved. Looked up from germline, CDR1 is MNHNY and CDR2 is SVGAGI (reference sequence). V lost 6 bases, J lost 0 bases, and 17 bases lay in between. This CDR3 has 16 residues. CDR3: CASRGIGGTSNYGYTF. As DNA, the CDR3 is TGTGCCAGCAGGGGGATCGGAGGAACTTCTAACTATGGCTACACCTTC.

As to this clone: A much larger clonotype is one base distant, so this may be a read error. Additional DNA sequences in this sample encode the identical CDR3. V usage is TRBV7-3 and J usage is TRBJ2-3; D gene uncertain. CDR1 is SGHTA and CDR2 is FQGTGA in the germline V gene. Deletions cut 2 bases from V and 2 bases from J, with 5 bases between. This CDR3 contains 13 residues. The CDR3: CASSLGVTDTQYF. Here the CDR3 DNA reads TGTGCCAGCAGCTTAGGAGTCACAGATACGCAGTATTTT.

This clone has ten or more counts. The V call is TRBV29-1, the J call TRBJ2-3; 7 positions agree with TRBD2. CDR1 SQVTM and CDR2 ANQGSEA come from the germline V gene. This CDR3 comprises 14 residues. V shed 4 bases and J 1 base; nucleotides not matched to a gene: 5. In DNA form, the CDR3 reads TGCAGCGTTGTTAGACTAGCAGGCACAGATACGCAGTATTTT. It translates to CSVVRLAGTDTQYF.

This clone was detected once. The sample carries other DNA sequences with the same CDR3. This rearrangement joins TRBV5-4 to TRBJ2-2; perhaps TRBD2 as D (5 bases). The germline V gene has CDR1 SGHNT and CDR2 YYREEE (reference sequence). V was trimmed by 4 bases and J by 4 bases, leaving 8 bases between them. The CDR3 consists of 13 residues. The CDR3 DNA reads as TGTGCCAGCAGCCGGACTGGCACCGGGGAGCTGTTTTTT. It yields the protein CASSRTGTGELFF.

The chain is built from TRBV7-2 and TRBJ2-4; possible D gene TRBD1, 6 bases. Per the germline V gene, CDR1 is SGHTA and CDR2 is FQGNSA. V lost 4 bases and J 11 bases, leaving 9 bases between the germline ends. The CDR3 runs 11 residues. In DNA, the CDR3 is TGTGCCAGCAGCTCAGGACAGTTTCAGTACTTC. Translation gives CASSSGQFQYF.

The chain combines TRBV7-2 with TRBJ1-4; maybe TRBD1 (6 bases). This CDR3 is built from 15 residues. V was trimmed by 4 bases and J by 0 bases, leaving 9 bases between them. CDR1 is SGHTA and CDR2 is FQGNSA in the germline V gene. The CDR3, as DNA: TGTGCCAGCAGCTGGCAGGGGTCAACTAATGAAAAACTGTTTTTT. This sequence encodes CASSWQGSTNEKLFF.

DNA for the CDR3: TGTGCCAGCAGCTTGATCCAGGGGGCCTACGAGCAGTACTTC. Protein sequence: CASSLIQGAYEQYF. This chain connects TRBV7-9 to TRBJ2-7, with 7 bases aligning to TRBD1. This CDR3 has 14 residues. V lost 3 bases and J lost 2; bases outside the gene matches: 4. In germline, CDR1 is SEHNR, CDR2 FQNEAQ (reference sequence).

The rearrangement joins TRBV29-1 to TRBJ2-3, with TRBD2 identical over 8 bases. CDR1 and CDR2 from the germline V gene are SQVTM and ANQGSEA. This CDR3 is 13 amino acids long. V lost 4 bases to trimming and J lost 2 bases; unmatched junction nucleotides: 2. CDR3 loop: CSVAGGDTDTQYF. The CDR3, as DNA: TGCAGCGTTGCGGGGGGGGACACAGATACGCAGTATTTT.

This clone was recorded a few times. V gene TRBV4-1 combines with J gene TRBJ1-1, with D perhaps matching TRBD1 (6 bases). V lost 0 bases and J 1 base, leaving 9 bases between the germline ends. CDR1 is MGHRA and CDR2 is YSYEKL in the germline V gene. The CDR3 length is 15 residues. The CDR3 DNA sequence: TGCGCCAGCAGCCAAGACCCAGGGGAGAACACTGAAGCTTTCTTT. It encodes CASSQDPGENTEAFF.

The CDR3 reads CASSLTDSGEQFF. CDR3 DNA: TGCGCCAGCAGCTTGACGGACTCGGGGGAGCAGTTCTTC. This chain uses TRBV5-1 with TRBJ2-1, with D possibly matching TRBD2 (5 bases). Germline V gives CDR1 SGHRS, CDR2 YFSETQ. The V and J ends lost 1 base and 10 bases respectively, with 12 bases between them. This CDR3 spans 13 amino acids. Together with reference TRBV5-1 and TRBJ2-1, the CDR3 gives the full variable domain: KAGVTQTPRYLIKTRGQQVTLSCSPISGHRSVSWYQQTPGQGLQFLFEYFSETQRNKGNFPGRFSGRQFSNSRSEMNVSTLELGDSALYLCASSLTDSGEQFFGPGTRLTVL.

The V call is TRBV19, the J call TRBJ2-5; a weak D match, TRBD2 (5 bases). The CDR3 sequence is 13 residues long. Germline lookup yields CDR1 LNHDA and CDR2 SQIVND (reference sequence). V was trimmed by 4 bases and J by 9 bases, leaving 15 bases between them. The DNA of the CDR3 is TGTGCCAGTAGTACCTCCAGCGGCCAGGCCCAGTACTTC. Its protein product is CASSTSSGQAQYF.

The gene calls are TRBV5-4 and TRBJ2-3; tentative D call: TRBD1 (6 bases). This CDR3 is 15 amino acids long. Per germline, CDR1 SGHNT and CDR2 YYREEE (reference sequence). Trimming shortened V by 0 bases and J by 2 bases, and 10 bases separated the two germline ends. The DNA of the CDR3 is TGTGCCAGCAGCTTGGTCGCAGGGGACACAGATACGCAGTATTTT. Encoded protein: CASSLVAGDTDTQYF.

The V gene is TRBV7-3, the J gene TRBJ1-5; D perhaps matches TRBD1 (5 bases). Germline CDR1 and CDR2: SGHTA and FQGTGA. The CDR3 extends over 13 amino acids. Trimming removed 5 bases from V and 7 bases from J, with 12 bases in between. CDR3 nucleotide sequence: TGTGCCAGCAGCCGAACTAGGGACCAGCCCCAGCATTTT. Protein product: CASSRTRDQPQHF.

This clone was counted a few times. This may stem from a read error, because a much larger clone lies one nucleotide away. The CDR3 spells CASSPGQKNTEAFF. CDR3 DNA sequence: TGCGCCAGCAGCCCGGGACAGAAGAACACTGAAGCTTTCTTT. V is TRBV5-1 and J is TRBJ1-1; TRBD1 aligns across 7 bases. From germline, CDR1 is SGHRS and CDR2 YFSETQ. Trimming removed 4 bases from V and 1 base from J; junction bases left unmatched: 4. CDR3 length: 14 amino acids.

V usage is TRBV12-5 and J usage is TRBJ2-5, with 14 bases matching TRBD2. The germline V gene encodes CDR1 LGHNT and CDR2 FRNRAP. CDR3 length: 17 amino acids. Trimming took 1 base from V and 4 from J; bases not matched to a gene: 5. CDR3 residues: CASGLGLAGGLGETQYF. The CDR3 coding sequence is TGTGCTAGTGGTTTGGGACTAGCGGGAGGGCTGGGAGAGACCCAGTACTTC.

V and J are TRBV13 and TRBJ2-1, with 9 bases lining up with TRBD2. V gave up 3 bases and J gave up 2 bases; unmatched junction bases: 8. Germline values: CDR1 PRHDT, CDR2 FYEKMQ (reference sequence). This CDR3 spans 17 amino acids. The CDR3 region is CASSFRLAASAYNEQFF. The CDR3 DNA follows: TGTGCCAGCAGCTTCAGACTAGCGGCCTCGGCCTACAATGAGCAGTTCTTC.

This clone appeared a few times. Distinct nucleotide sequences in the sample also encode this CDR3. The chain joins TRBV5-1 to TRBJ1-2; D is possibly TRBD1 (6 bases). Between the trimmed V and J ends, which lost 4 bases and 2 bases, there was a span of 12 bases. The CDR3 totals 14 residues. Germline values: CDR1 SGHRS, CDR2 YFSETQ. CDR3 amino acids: CASSPGTSNYGYTF. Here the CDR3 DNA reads TGCGCCAGCAGCCCAGGGACATCCAACTATGGCTACACCTTC. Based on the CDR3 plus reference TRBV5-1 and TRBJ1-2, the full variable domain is KAGVTQTPRYLIKTRGQQVTLSCSPISGHRSVSWYQQTPGQGLQFLFEYFSETQRNKGNFPGRFSGRQFSNSRSEMNVSTLELGDSALYLCASSPGTSNYGYTFGSGTRLTVV.

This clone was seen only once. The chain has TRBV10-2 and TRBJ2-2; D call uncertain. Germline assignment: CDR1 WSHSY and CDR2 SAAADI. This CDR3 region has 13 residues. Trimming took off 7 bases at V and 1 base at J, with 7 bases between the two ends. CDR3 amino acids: CASTEGNTGELFF. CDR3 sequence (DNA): TGCGCCAGCACGGAAGGGAACACCGGGGAGCTGTTTTTT.

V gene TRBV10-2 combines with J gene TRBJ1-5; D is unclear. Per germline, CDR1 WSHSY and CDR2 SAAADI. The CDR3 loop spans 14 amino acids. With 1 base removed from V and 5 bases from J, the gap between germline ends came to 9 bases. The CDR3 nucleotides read TGCGCCAGCAGTGAGTGGGAGTCGGATCAGCCCCAGCATTTT. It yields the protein CASSEWESDQPQHF.